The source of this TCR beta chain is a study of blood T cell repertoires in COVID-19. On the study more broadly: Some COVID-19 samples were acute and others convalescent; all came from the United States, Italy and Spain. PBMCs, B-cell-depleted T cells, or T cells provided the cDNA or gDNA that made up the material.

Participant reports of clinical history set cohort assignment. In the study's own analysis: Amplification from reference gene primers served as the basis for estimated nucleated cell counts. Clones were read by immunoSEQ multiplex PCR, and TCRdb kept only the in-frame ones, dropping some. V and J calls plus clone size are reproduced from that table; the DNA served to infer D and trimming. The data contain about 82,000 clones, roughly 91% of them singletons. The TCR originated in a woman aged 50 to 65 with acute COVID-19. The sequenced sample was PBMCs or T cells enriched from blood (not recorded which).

CDR3 protein: CASSIRARGNYGYTF. The DNA of the CDR3 is TGTGCCAGTAGTATCAGGGCCAGGGGTAACTATGGCTACACCTTC. The V call is TRBV19, the J call TRBJ1-2, with D possibly matching TRBD1 (6 bases). Germline CDR1 reads LNHDA; CDR2 reads SQIVND (reference sequence). Trimming shortened V by 3 bases and J by 1 base, and 12 bases separated the two germline ends. The CDR3 is 15 amino acids.